A selection of T cell receptor beta chains follows, all from one sample in a study of T cells in Graves' hyperthyroidism and ophthalmopathy. TCRdb fed the multiplex PCR reads into MiXCR, producing one record per CDR3 protein. The sample carries 95,000 to 100,000 distinct CDR3 sequences, around 50% recorded once. The sequenced material came from blood. The receptors stem from a woman aged 40 to 55 with Graves' hyperthyroidism. CDR3s include the opening cysteine and the closing phenylalanine or tryptophan. The D gene is left open where the match is weak. Not every row has a clone size; where given, it reads once, few, many or a size class.

TRBV6-2/TRBV6-3,TRBJ1-5,-,TRBD1,TGTGCCAGCAGTGACTGGACAGGGGGGGAGACCCAGCATTTT,CASSDWTGGETQHF
TRBV29-1,TRBJ1-1,many,-,TGCAGCGCGGGGGGGGGTGAAGCTTTCTTT,CSAGGGEAFF
TRBV7-9,TRBJ1-2,once,TRBD1,TGTGCCATCAGTGAGTGGGGGACAGGGACTAACTATGGCTACACCTTC,CAISEWGTGTNYGYTF
TRBV7-2,TRBJ1-6,-,-,TGTGCCAGCAGCTTAGCGGACAGCTGGGACTCATCCCTCCACTTT,CASSLADSWDSSLHF
TRBV7-9,TRBJ2-7,-,TRBD2,TGTGCCAGCAGCACTAGCGGGAGATACGAGCAGTACTTC,CASSTSGRYEQYF
TRBV7-8,TRBJ1-1,once,TRBD1,TGTGCCAGCAGCTTAGGGGACAGGTATGCTTTCTTT,CASSLGDRYAFF
TRBV7-2,TRBJ2-3,-,-,TGTGCCAGCAGCTTGGGGCAGAGAAACACAGATACGCAGTATTTT,CASSLGQRNTDTQYF
TRBV24-1,TRBJ2-3,-,-,TGTGCCAGAACGCTACCCCCCGGCGGGCCCAACCTTAGCACAGATACGCAGTATTTT,CARTLPPGGPNLSTDTQYF
TRBV7-9,TRBJ2-7,few,TRBD1,TGTGCCAGCAGCTTAGGGGACAGGGCACGCGAGCAGTACTTC,CASSLGDRAREQYF
TRBV20-1,TRBJ2-5,-,TRBD1,TGCAGTGCTAGGAGACAGGGGGAGACCCAGTACTTC,CSARRQGETQYF